This T cell receptor beta chain was captured by sequencing in a study of cytomegalovirus exposure and HLA in healthy donors. 60 Vbeta and 13 Jbeta primers were used in PCR. Sequencing was performed with immunoSEQ multiplex PCR; in TCRdb, only in-frame clones are kept and a portion is missing. The sample shows roughly 150,000 clones, roughly 80% of them seen only once. General study findings and limits: A later analysis associated 16,951 TCR beta sequences with HLA alleles at a 0.05 false discovery rate. As a later analysis revealed, the rate of TCR association differed by HLA locus, with DRB1 most and HLA-C fewest. The majority of TCR sequences were rare, yet some public TCRs appeared in many donors. Reportedly, HLA-A and HLA-B alleles of most subjects were accurately predicted from TCR beta.

The CDR3 spans 14 residues. V shed 3 bases and J shed 5 bases, with 10 bases lying between them. Germline values: CDR1 MGHRA, CDR2 YSYEKL. Note on this clone: Its target is not known.

The V gene is TRBV4-1, the J gene TRBJ2-2; perhaps TRBD2 as D (6 bases). The material sequenced was PBMCs. The source of this sequence is a female donor in good health and CMV-seronegative. The CDR3 loop is CASSHSEGTGELFF. The CDR3, as DNA: TGCGCCAGCAGCCATTCGGAGGGGACCGGGGAGCTGTTTTTT.